One sample yielded the 5 T cell receptor beta chains listed below, sequenced in a study of cytomegalovirus exposure and HLA in healthy donors. Vbeta (60) and Jbeta (13) primers were used in the PCR. Assay used: immunoSEQ multiplex PCR; TCRdb lists only in-frame clones, some missing. This sample's clone table lists roughly 40,000 clones. The specimen sequenced was PBMCs. The receptors were gathered from a male donor in good health and CMV-seronegative.

As regards this clone: It is unclear where the CDR3 begins or ends on the DNA, so no DNA is shown, and the CDR3 is as TCRdb lists it. The chain is built from TRBV27 and TRBJ1-2. 13 amino acids form the CDR3, both terminal residues included. CDR1 and CDR2 (germline): MNHEY, SMNVEV (reference sequence). CDR3: CASSSSLARGYTF.

CDR3 in DNA: TGTGCCAGCAGACGGACAGGGGCGTTGGTCTCTTTCTTT. It yields the protein CASRRTGALVSFF. The chain joins TRBV4-2 to TRBJ1-1, with 9 positions matching TRBD1. V lost 6 bases, J lost 12 bases, and 11 bases stayed unmatched. This CDR3 has 13 amino acids. Germline lookup yields CDR1 LGHNA and CDR2 YNFKEQ.

The J gene is TRBJ1-5, the V gene TRBV18; D is unclear. The CDR3 is 16 residues long. CDR1 and CDR2 (germline): KGHSH, LQKENI. V gave up 1 base and J gave up 2 bases, with 12 bases separating them. The CDR3 loop is CASSPLAARGNQPQHF. DNA of the CDR3: TGTGCCAGCTCACCACTGGCGGCCCGTGGCAATCAGCCCCAGCATTTT.

The chain uses TRBV27 and TRBJ1-2, with 8 bases lining up with TRBD1. The junction had 6 bases not matched to a gene; V was cut back by 4 bases and J by 2 bases. Germline CDR1 reads MNHEY; CDR2 reads SMNVEV (reference sequence). This CDR3 comprises 15 residues. The CDR3 DNA follows: TGTGCCAGCAGTTCCCCCCGGACAGGGAACTATGGCTACACCTTC. Encoded protein: CASSSPRTGNYGYTF.

This chain joins TRBV19 and TRBJ1-5; 8 bases agree with TRBD1. The CDR3 runs to 14 residues. Germline CDR1 LNHDA, CDR2 SQIVND (reference sequence). The V gene end was trimmed by 6 bases and the J gene end by 3 bases; junction bases not matched to a gene: 4. In DNA, the CDR3 is TGTGCCAGTAGGGAGACAGGGGTCAATCAGCCCCAGCATTTT. It encodes CASRETGVNQPQHF.